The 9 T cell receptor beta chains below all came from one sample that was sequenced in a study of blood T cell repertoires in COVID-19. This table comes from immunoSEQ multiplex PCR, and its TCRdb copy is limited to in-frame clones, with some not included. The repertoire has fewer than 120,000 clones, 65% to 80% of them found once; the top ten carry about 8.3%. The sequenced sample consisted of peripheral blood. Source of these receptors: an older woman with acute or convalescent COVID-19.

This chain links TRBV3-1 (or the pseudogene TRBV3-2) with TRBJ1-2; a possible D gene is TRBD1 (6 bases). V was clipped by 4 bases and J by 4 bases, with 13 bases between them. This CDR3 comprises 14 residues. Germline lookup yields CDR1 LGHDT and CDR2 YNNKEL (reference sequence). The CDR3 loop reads CASSPRQDFYGYTF. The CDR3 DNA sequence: TGTGCCAGCAGCCCTCGACAGGATTTCTATGGCTACACCTTC.

This CDR3 reads CASSPRSGTSDEQYF. The CDR3 coding sequence is TGTGCCAGCAGCCCCCGTTCCGGGACTAGCGACGAGCAGTACTTC. This sequence joins TRBV3-1 (or the pseudogene TRBV3-2) and TRBJ2-7; TRBD2 aligns across 10 bases. This CDR3 comprises 15 residues. Germline V gives CDR1 LGHDT, CDR2 YNNKEL (reference sequence). V trimming: 4 bases; J trimming: 5 bases; junction bases outside the gene matches: 8.

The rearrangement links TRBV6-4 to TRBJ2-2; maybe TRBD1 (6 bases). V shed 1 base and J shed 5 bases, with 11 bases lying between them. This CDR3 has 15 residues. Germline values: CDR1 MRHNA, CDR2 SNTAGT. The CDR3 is CASSDFHGTTGELFF. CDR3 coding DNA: TGTGCCAGCAGTGACTTTCACGGGACAACCGGGGAGCTGTTTTTT.

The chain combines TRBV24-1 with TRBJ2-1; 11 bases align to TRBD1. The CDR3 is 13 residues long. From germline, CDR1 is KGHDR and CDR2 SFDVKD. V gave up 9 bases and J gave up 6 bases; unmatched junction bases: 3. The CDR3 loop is CATGTGGFNEQFF. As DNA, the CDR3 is TGTGCCACCGGGACAGGGGGTTTCAATGAGCAGTTCTTC.

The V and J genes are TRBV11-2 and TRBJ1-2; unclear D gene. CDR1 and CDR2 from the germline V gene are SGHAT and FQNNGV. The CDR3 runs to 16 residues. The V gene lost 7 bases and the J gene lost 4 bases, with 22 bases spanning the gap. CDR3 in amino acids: CASKLAAPGSTYGYTF. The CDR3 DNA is TGTGCCAGCAAACTCGCGGCGCCCGGGTCAACCTATGGCTACACCTTC.

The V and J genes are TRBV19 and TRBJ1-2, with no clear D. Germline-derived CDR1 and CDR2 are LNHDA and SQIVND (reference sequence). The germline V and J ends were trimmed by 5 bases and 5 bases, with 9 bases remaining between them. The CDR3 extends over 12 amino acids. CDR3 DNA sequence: TGTGCCAGTAGTTTAGCGGGTTATGGCTACACCTTC. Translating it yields CASSLAGYGYTF.

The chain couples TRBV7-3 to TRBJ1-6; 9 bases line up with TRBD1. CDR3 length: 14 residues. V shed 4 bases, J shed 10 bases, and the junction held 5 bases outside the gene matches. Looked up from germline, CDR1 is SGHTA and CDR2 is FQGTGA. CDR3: CASSSGQGKSPLHF. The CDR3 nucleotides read TGTGCCAGCAGCTCGGGACAGGGCAAATCACCCCTCCACTTT. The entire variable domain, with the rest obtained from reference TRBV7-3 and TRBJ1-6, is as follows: GAGVSQTPSNKVTEKGKYVELRCDPISGHTALYWYRQSLGQGPEFLIYFQGTGAADDSGLPNDRFFAVRPEGSVSTLKIQRTERGDSAVYLCASSSGQGKSPLHFGNGTRLTVT.

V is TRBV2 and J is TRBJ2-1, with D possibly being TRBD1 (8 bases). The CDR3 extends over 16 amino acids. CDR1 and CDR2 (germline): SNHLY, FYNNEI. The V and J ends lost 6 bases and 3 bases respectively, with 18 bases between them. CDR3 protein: CASRSRGLADYNEQFF. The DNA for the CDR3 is TGTGCCAGCAGATCCAGGGGGCTAGCGGACTACAATGAGCAGTTCTTC.

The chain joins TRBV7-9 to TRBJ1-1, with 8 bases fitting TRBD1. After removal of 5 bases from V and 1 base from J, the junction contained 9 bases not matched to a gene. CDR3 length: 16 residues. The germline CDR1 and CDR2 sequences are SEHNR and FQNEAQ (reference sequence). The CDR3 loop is CASSPGQGSRNTEAFF. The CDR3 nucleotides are TGTGCCAGCAGCCCCGGACAGGGTTCGCGGAACACTGAAGCTTTCTTT.